This T cell receptor beta chain was documented in a study of blood T cell repertoires in COVID-19. This CDR3 comprises 16 residues. The germline gives CDR1 SGHKS, CDR2 YYEKEE (reference sequence). Trimming removed 0 bases from V and 2 bases from J, with 14 bases in between. TCRdb's copy holds only in-frame clones and misses some; the assay was immunoSEQ multiplex PCR. The sample lists under 150,000 clones; about 76% were seen once. In regard to this clone: This CDR3 is also generated by other DNA sequences in the sample.

Sequences were obtained from peripheral blood. The chain recombines TRBV5-5 with TRBJ2-5; a possible D gene is TRBD2 (5 bases). The receptor was isolated from an older man with acute or convalescent COVID-19. CDR3 sequence (DNA): TGTGCCAGCAGCTTGGGATTAGCAGGAGGACAAGAGACCCAGTACTTC. Translation: CASSLGLAGGQETQYF.